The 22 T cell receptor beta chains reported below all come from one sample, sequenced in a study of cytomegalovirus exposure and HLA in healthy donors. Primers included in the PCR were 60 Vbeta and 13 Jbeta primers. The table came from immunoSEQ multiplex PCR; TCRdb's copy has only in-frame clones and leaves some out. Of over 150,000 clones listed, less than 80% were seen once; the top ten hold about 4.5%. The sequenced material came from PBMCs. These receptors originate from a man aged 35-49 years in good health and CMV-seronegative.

The CDR3 DNA reads TGTGCCAGCAGCTTAGACCCGGGGAATCTTACGCCCCTCCACTTT. Amino acid sequence: CASSLDPGNLTPLHF. This rearrangement joins TRBV5-5 to TRBJ1-6; D remains ambiguous. Germline CDR1 and CDR2: SGHKS and YYEKEE (reference sequence). V dropped 2 bases and J dropped 13 bases, with 19 bases sitting between them. The CDR3 is made up of 15 amino acids.

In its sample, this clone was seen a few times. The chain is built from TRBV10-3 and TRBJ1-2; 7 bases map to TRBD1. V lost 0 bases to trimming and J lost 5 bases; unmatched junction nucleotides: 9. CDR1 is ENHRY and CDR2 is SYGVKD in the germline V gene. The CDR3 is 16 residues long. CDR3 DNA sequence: TGTGCCATCAGTGAGTCTTCACAGGGGCCCCCGTATGGCTACACCTTC. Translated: CAISESSQGPPYGYTF.

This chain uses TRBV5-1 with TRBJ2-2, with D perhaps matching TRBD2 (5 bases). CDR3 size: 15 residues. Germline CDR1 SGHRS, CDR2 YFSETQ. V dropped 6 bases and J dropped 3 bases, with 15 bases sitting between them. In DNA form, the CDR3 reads TGCGCCAGCACGACCCTCCGGGGTGACACCGGGGAGCTGTTTTTT. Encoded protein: CASTTLRGDTGELFF.

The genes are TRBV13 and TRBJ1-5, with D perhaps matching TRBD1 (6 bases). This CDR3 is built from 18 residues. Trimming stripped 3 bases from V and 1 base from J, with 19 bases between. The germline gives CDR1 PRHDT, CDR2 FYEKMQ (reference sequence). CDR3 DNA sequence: TGTGCCAGCAGCTTCGGTATCGTAGGGGGAGGGAGCAATCAGCCCCAGCATTTT. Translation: CASSFGIVGGGSNQPQHF.

The CDR3 nucleotides read TGTGCCAGCAGTTACTTACAGGGTGTTAACTATGGCTACACCTTC. This codes for CASSYLQGVNYGYTF. J is TRBJ1-2 and V is TRBV6-5, with a possible D match to TRBD1 (6 bases). Germline CDR1 and CDR2: MNHEY and SVGAGI. The CDR3 consists of 15 residues. Trimming took off 1 base at V and 1 base at J, with 10 bases between the two ends.

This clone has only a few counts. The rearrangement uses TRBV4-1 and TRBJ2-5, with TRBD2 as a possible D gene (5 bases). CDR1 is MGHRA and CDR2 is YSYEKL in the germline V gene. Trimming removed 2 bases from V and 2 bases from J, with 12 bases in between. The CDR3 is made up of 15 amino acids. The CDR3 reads CASSQPLGGQETQYF. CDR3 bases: TGCGCCAGCAGCCAACCCCTCGGCGGGCAAGAGACCCAGTACTTC.

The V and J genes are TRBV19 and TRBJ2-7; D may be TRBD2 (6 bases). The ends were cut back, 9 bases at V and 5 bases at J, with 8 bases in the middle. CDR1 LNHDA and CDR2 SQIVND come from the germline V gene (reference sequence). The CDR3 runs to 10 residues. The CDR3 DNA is TGTGCCAGCGGGAGTAACGAGCAGTACTTC. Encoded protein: CASGSNEQYF.

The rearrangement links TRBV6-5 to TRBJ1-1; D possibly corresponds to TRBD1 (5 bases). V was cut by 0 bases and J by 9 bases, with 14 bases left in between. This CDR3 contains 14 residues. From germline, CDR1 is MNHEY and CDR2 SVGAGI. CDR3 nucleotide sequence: TGTGCCAGCAGTTACTCAGGGGCAAGAGCTAAAGCTTTCTTT. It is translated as CASSYSGARAKAFF.

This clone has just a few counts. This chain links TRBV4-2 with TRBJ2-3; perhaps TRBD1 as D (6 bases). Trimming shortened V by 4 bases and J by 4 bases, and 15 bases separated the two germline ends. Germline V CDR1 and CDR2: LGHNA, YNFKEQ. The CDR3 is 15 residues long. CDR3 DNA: TGTGCCAGCAGCCCGAATGTGGGGGCCTCAGATACGCAGTATTTT. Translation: CASSPNVGASDTQYF.

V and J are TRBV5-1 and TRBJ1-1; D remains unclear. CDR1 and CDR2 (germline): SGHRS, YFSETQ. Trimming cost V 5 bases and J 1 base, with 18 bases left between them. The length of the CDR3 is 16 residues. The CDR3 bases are TGCGCCAGCAGGCCGGGGAGGGCCGCTCCGAACACTGAAGCTTTCTTT. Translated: CASRPGRAAPNTEAFF.

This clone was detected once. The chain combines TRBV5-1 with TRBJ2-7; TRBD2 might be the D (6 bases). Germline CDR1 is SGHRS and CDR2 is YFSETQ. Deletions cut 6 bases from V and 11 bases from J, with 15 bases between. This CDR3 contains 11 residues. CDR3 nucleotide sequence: TGCGCCAGCACTGGGGGGAGAGAGGAGTACTTC. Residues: CASTGGREEYF.

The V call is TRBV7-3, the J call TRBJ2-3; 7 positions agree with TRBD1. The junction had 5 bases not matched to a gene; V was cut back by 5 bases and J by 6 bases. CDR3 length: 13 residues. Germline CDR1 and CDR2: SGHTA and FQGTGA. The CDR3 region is CASSTVQGDTQYF. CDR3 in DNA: TGTGCCAGCAGCACGGTACAGGGGGATACGCAGTATTTT.

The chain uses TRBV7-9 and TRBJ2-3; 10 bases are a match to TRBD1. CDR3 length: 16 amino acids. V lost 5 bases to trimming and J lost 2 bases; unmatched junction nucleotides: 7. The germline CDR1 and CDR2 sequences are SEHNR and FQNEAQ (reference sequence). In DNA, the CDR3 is TGTGCCAGCAGCACACGACAGGGGGCGATCACAGATACGCAGTATTTT. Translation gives CASSTRQGAITDTQYF.

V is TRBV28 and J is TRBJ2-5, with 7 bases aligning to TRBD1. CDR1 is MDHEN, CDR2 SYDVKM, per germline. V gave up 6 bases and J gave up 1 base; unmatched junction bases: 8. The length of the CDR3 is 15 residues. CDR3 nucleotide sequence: TGTGCCAGCAGGAAGGGAACAGGGGCCCAAGAGACCCAGTACTTC. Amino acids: CASRKGTGAQETQYF.

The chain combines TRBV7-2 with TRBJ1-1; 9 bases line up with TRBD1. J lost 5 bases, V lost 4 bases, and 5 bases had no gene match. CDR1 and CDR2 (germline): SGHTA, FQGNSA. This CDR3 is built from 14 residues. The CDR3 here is CASSSTGGWTEAFF. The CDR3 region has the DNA TGTGCCAGCAGCTCGACAGGGGGGTGGACTGAAGCTTTCTTT.

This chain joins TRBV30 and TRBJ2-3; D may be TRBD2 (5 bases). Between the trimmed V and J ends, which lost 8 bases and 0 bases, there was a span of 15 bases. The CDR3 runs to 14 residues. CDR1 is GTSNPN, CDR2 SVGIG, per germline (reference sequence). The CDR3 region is CARRSEGSTDTQYF. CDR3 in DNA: TGTGCCCGCCGTTCTGAGGGTAGCACAGATACGCAGTATTTT.

CDR3 amino acids: CASSQRQGLEQYF. The CDR3 bases are TGTGCCAGCAGCCAAAGACAGGGCTTAGAGCAGTACTTC. The chain is built from TRBV5-6 and TRBJ2-7, with 7 bases aligning to TRBD1. V shed 4 bases and J 7 bases; nucleotides not matched to a gene: 8. Germline loops: CDR1 SGHDT, CDR2 YYEEEE. This CDR3 contains 13 residues.

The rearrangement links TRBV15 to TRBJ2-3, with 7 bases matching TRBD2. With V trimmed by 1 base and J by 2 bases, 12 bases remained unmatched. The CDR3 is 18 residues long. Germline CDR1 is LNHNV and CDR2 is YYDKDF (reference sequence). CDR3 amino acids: CATSRGRGSAGDTDTQYF. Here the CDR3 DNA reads TGTGCCACCAGCAGAGGACGGGGTAGCGCGGGGGACACAGATACGCAGTATTTT.

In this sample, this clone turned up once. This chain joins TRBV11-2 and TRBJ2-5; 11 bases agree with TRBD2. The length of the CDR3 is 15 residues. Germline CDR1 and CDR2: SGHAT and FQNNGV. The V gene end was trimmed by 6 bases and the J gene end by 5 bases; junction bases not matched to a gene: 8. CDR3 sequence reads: CASRQSSGGAETQYF. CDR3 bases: TGTGCCAGCAGGCAGAGTAGCGGGGGGGCCGAGACCCAGTACTTC.

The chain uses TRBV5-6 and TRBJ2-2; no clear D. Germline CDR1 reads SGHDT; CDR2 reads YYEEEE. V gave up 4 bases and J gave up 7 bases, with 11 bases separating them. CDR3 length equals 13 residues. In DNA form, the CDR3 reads TGTGCCAGCAGCCAAACTTCGCACGGGGAGCTGTTTTTT. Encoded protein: CASSQTSHGELFF. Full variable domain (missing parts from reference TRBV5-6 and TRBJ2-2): DAGVTQSPTHLIKTRGQQVTLRCSPKSGHDTVSWYQQALGQGPQFIFQYYEEEERQRGNFPDRFSGHQFPNYSSELNVNALLLGDSALYLCASSQTSHGELFFGEGSRLTVL.

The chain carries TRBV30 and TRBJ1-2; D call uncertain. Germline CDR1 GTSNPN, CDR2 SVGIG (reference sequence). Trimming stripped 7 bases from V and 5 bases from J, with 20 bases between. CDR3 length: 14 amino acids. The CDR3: CALEADPALYGYTF. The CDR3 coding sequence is TGTGCCTTAGAGGCCGACCCGGCCCTTTATGGCTACACCTTC.

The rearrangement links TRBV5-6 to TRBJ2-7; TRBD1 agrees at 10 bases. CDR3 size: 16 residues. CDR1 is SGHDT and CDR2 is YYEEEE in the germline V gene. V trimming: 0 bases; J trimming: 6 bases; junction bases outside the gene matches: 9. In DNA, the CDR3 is TGTGCCAGCAGCTTGGTGGGACAGGGGCGCAGTGCCGAGCAGTACTTC. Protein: CASSLVGQGRSAEQYF.